This T cell receptor beta chain was retrieved from a study of T cell responses to AZD1222 COVID-19 vaccine. Findings of the study overall: Unmutated variant regions reportedly attract nearly half of all spike-specific TCRs. Only after the peak T cell response were repertoires sampled. Following two doses of AZD1222, Spike-specific TCR breadth and depth rose.

Here immunoSEQ multiplex PCR was the method, and the copy in TCRdb shows in-frame clones only, minus some. The sample lists tens of thousands of clones; about 88% were seen once. Germline V gives CDR1 SGHRS, CDR2 YFSETQ. This CDR3 is 17 amino acids long. Between the trimmed V and J ends, which lost 3 bases and 1 base, there was a span of 19 bases. Concerning this clone itself: Its antigen remains unknown.

The rearrangement uses TRBV5-1 and TRBJ2-5; D unresolved. This specimen was peripheral blood, taken on day 0 of AZD1222 vaccination. The receptor was derived from an adult in good health. The CDR3 region is CASSSGQRFPGQETQYF. CDR3 DNA sequence: TGCGCCAGCAGCTCCGGCCAGCGCTTCCCCGGCCAAGAGACCCAGTACTTC.